One and the same sample provided the 9 T cell receptor beta chains below, sequenced in a study of T cell repertoires in cytomegalovirus infection. From the reads, TCRdb called clonotypes with MiXCR, one entry per CDR3 protein. Counted here are under 450,000 distinct CDR3 sequences, roughly 34% occurring once; the ten biggest clones make up roughly 12%. Which antigens these TCRs recognize remains unknown. The specimen was cultured PBMCs, collected from culture after CMV antigen stimulation. These receptors all come from a human donor in good health (CMV status not recorded). Some clones in this sample may be carry-over from other donors' samples.

This clonotype has a handful of counts. The chain joins TRBV7-9 to TRBJ1-1, with D unclear. This CDR3 region has 15 residues. V was shortened by 2 bases and J by 2 bases, with 12 bases between the two germline ends. The germline V gene has CDR1 SEHNR and CDR2 FQNEAQ (reference sequence). CDR3 protein: CASSLRGGNNTEAFF. In DNA form, the CDR3 reads TGTGCCAGCAGCTTACGAGGAGGGAACAACACTGAAGCTTTCTTT.

The genes are TRBV29-1 and TRBJ2-3; TRBD2 aligns across 11 bases. Trimming at V came to 7 bases and at J to 4 bases, leaving 13 bases not matched to a gene. This CDR3 is built from 16 residues. Looked up from germline, CDR1 is SQVTM and CDR2 is ANQGSEA. The CDR3, as DNA: TGCAGCGCACGACGACTAGCGGGACCGGTGGCAGATACGCAGTATTTT. Translated, it gives CSARRLAGPVADTQYF.

This clonotype occurred a few times. This chain links TRBV20-1 with TRBJ2-3, with 8 bases identical to TRBD2. V trimming: 1 base; J trimming: 1 base; junction bases outside the gene matches: 4. This CDR3 comprises 15 residues. Germline CDR1 is DFQATT and CDR2 is SNEGSKA (reference sequence). The CDR3 DNA reads as TGCAGTGCTAGAGCTTTGCGGGAGGGCACAGATACGCAGTATTTT. Translation gives CSARALREGTDTQYF.

V is TRBV6-2 or TRBV6-3 and J is TRBJ1-1; perhaps TRBD1 as D (5 bases). CDR1 is MNHEY, CDR2 SVGEGT, per germline. The germline V and J ends were trimmed by 7 bases and 3 bases, with 18 bases remaining between them. The CDR3 runs 15 residues. The CDR3 loop is CASTLTVRFDTEAFF. The CDR3 nucleotides read TGTGCCAGCACCCTGACAGTTCGGTTCGACACTGAAGCTTTCTTT.

The gene calls are TRBV20-1 and TRBJ2-7; D is uncertain. Germline CDR1 is DFQATT and CDR2 is SNEGSKA (reference sequence). V was shortened by 6 bases and J by 6 bases, with 15 bases between the two germline ends. The CDR3 length is 12 residues. This CDR3 reads CSAERPATEQYF. The CDR3 DNA is TGCAGTGCCGAGAGACCCGCCACCGAGCAGTACTTC.

The gene calls are TRBV28 and TRBJ2-3; no firm D call. The CDR3 contains 16 residues. The germline V gene has CDR1 MDHEN and CDR2 SYDVKM. V was cut by 5 bases and J by 6 bases, with 21 bases left in between. CDR3 sequence (DNA): TGTGCCAGCAGTCACGGTCGGTGGGGTAGTGGGGATACGCAGTATTTT. This sequence encodes CASSHGRWGSGDTQYF.

This clonotype appeared a few times. This sequence joins TRBV7-6 and TRBJ2-5; 13 bases are shared with TRBD2. This CDR3 region has 15 residues. Germline lookup yields CDR1 SGHVS and CDR2 FNYEAQ. The V and J ends lost 6 bases and 5 bases, in that order; junction bases with no gene match: 6. Here the CDR3 reads CASSHGLAGEETQYF. The DNA of the CDR3 is TGTGCCAGCAGTCACGGACTAGCGGGAGAGGAGACCCAGTACTTC.

This clonotype came up a few times. The chain combines TRBV11-2 with TRBJ2-7; D possibly corresponds to TRBD1 (5 bases). The CDR3 extends over 13 amino acids. V lost 5 bases, J lost 2 bases, and 10 bases lay in between. Germline V lookup: CDR1 SGHAT, CDR2 FQNNGV. The DNA of the CDR3 is TGTGCCAGCAGCAACACAGGAGCCTACGAGCAGTACGTC. Protein product: CASSNTGAYEQYV.

This rearrangement joins TRBV6-1 to TRBJ2-3; TRBD1 matches at 8 bases. The CDR3 has 14 residues. The V gene end was trimmed by 9 bases and the J gene end by 4 bases; junction bases not matched to a gene: 9. CDR1 is MNHNS and CDR2 is SASEGT in the germline V gene. CDR3 nucleotides: TGTGCCAGTACTCGACAGGGGACGGCAGATACGCAGTATTTT. Residues: CASTRQGTADTQYF.